Below, one TCR beta chain is given with its context. Its specificity is unknown. The data derive from a study of T-cell reconstitution after alpha-beta-depleted transplantation in children. Unique molecular identifiers were built into the TCRbeta library. Each CDR3 protein is one row after TCRdb ran MiXCR on the PCR reads. The sample comprises 250,000 to 300,000 distinct CDR3 sequences, nearly 8% of which are singletons, and over 7.5% rests with the top ten. Study-level results: It was reported that alpha-beta T cells came from several hundred expanded graft clones (about two months after transplant). After one year, T-cell counts and TCRbeta diversity mostly came from new T cells.

The CDR3 contains 15 residues. CDR1 and CDR2 (germline): WNHNN, SYGVQD (reference sequence). V gave up 5 bases and J gave up 4 bases; unmatched junction bases: 5. The chain recombines TRBV10-1 with TRBJ2-2; 9 positions agree with TRBD2. The origin of this receptor is a female patient between 2 and 15 years old who had a stem cell transplant for Fanconi anemia, so the T cells may come from the graft donor. The sample was peripheral blood, taken 360 days after TCRalphabeta/CD19-depleted stem cell transplant. CDR3 in amino acids: CASSMTSGPTGELFF. The CDR3 nucleotides are TGCGCCAGCAGTATGACTAGCGGACCCACCGGGGAGCTGTTTTTT.